Listed below are T cell receptor beta chains from one sample, sequenced in a study of blood T cell repertoires in COVID-19. Method: immunoSEQ multiplex PCR; TCRdb's copy keeps in-frame clones and lacks some. The table records some 360,000 clones, roughly 90% of them present only once. The sample consisted of peripheral blood. These receptor sequences come from a woman aged 55-70 years with COVID-19, enrolled during active disease. Both conserved end residues are part of each CDR3. Fields, in order: clone size, J gene, D gene, V gene, CDR3 protein, CDR3 DNA. A D gene is named only where the DNA matches it firmly. The size of a clone is reported for some rows only, either as once, few or many, or as a class for expanded clones.

clone size: -
J gene: TRBJ1-2
D gene: TRBD1
V gene: TRBV5-4
CDR3 protein: CASSFGLNSAGQGLYGYTF
CDR3 DNA: TGTGCCAGCAGCTTCGGCCTCAACTCGGCGGGACAGGGCCTTTATGGCTACACCTTC

clone size: -
J gene: TRBJ2-3
D gene: TRBD2
V gene: TRBV5-1
CDR3 protein: CASSSGLAGGYTDTQYF
CDR3 DNA: TGCGCCAGCAGCTCTGGACTAGCGGGGGGGTACACAGATACGCAGTATTTT

clone size: -
J gene: TRBJ1-1
D gene: -
V gene: TRBV9
CDR3 protein: CASSVAGTVGNTEAFF
CDR3 DNA: TGTGCCAGCAGCGTAGCGGGAACAGTCGGGAACACTGAAGCTTTCTTT

clone size: -
J gene: TRBJ1-2
D gene: -
V gene: TRBV28
CDR3 protein: CASSLSGSYGYTF
CDR3 DNA: TGTGCCAGCAGCCTTTCGGGGTCCTATGGCTACACCTTC

clone size: -
J gene: TRBJ2-5
D gene: TRBD1
V gene: TRBV6-2/TRBV6-3
CDR3 protein: CASSPMGITSGGETQYF
CDR3 DNA: TGTGCCAGCAGTCCGATGGGGATCACCTCAGGGGGAGAGACCCAGTACTTC

clone size: -
J gene: TRBJ1-2
D gene: -
V gene: TRBV2
CDR3 protein: CASSREGNYGYTF
CDR3 DNA: TGTGCCAGCAGCAGGGAGGGGAACTATGGCTACACCTTC

clone size: -
J gene: TRBJ1-2
D gene: -
V gene: TRBV6-5
CDR3 protein: CASSFSRVYGYTF
CDR3 DNA: TGTGCCAGCAGTTTTAGCAGAGTCTATGGCTACACCTTC

clone size: -
J gene: TRBJ2-4
D gene: -
V gene: TRBV24-1
CDR3 protein: CATPGAKNIQYF
CDR3 DNA: TGTGCCACCCCAGGGGCCAAAAACATTCAGTACTTC

clone size: -
J gene: TRBJ1-1
D gene: TRBD1
V gene: TRBV13
CDR3 protein: CASSPRQGLGTEAFF
CDR3 DNA: TGTGCCAGCAGCCCCCGACAGGGGCTGGGCACTGAAGCTTTCTTT

clone size: -
J gene: TRBJ1-1
D gene: TRBD1
V gene: TRBV5-4
CDR3 protein: CASSLQDREYTEAFF
CDR3 DNA: TGTGCCAGCAGCTTGCAGGACAGGGAGTACACTGAAGCTTTCTTT

clone size: -
J gene: TRBJ2-5
D gene: TRBD2
V gene: TRBV12-3/TRBV12-4
CDR3 protein: CASSRARGETQYF
CDR3 DNA: TGTGCCAGCAGTCGAGCGCGGGGGGAGACCCAGTACTTC

clone size: once
J gene: TRBJ1-1
D gene: -
V gene: TRBV15
CDR3 protein: CATSKRDYNTEAFF
CDR3 DNA: TGTGCCACCAGCAAAAGGGACTATAACACTGAAGCTTTCTTT

clone size: -
J gene: TRBJ1-2
D gene: -
V gene: TRBV18
CDR3 protein: CASSPQLDTEYGYTF
CDR3 DNA: TGTGCCAGCTCACCACAGCTGGACACCGAATATGGCTACACCTTC

clone size: -
J gene: TRBJ1-1
D gene: -
V gene: TRBV9
CDR3 protein: CASSVTGFTEAFF
CDR3 DNA: TGTGCCAGCAGCGTTACAGGGTTCACTGAAGCTTTCTTT

clone size: once
J gene: TRBJ1-3
D gene: TRBD1
V gene: TRBV6-5
CDR3 protein: CASRDRGYSGNTIYF
CDR3 DNA: TGTGCCAGCAGGGACAGGGGCTACTCTGGAAACACCATATATTTT

clone size: -
J gene: TRBJ2-7
D gene: -
V gene: TRBV5-6
CDR3 protein: CASSALPRVYEQYF
CDR3 DNA: TGTGCCAGCAGCGCATTGCCCAGGGTGTACGAGCAGTACTTC

clone size: -
J gene: TRBJ1-3
D gene: -
V gene: TRBV3-1/TRBV3-2
CDR3 protein: CASSQVAGGNTIYF
CDR3 DNA: TGTGCCAGCAGCCAAGTGGCGGGTGGAAACACCATATATTTT

clone size: -
J gene: TRBJ1-6
D gene: -
V gene: TRBV11-3
CDR3 protein: CASSFEGENSPLHF
CDR3 DNA: TGTGCCAGCAGCTTCGAGGGTGAAAATTCACCCCTCCACTTT

clone size: -
J gene: TRBJ2-1
D gene: TRBD2
V gene: TRBV5-1
CDR3 protein: CASSLVGGGRDEQFF
CDR3 DNA: TGCGCCAGCAGCTTGGTTGGCGGGGGGAGGGATGAGCAGTTCTTC

clone size: -
J gene: TRBJ2-7
D gene: TRBD1
V gene: TRBV6-5
CDR3 protein: CASSRAGGAEQYF
CDR3 DNA: TGTGCCAGCAGTCGGGCAGGGGGCGCCGAGCAGTACTTC

clone size: -
J gene: TRBJ2-5
D gene: -
V gene: TRBV2
CDR3 protein: CASRDGGPQYF
CDR3 DNA: TGTGCCAGCAGGGACGGGGGGCCCCAGTACTTC

clone size: -
J gene: TRBJ1-1
D gene: -
V gene: TRBV12-5
CDR3 protein: CASGTSAGYTEAFF
CDR3 DNA: TGTGCTAGTGGTACCTCAGCGGGGTACACTGAAGCTTTCTTT

clone size: -
J gene: TRBJ1-5
D gene: -
V gene: TRBV6-4
CDR3 protein: CASSVNSHQPQHF
CDR3 DNA: TGTGCCAGCAGTGTTAACAGCCATCAGCCCCAGCATTTT

clone size: -
J gene: TRBJ2-1
D gene: -
V gene: TRBV5-8
CDR3 protein: CASSFRGQTYNEQFF
CDR3 DNA: TGTGCCAGCAGCTTCCGTGGGCAGACCTACAATGAGCAGTTCTTC

clone size: -
J gene: TRBJ1-2
D gene: TRBD1
V gene: TRBV18
CDR3 protein: CASSPWTGSGYTF
CDR3 DNA: TGTGCCAGCTCACCCTGGACAGGGAGTGGCTACACCTTC

clone size: -
J gene: TRBJ1-2
D gene: -
V gene: TRBV4-1
CDR3 protein: CASSQDSGGLYGYTF
CDR3 DNA: TGCGCCAGCAGCCAAGATTCGGGCGGGTTGTATGGCTACACCTTC

clone size: -
J gene: TRBJ2-1
D gene: TRBD1
V gene: TRBV9
CDR3 protein: CASSGTGGYNEQFF
CDR3 DNA: TGTGCCAGCAGCGGGACAGGGGGATACAATGAGCAGTTCTTC